This T cell receptor (beta chain) stems from a study of T cells in localized non-small cell lung cancer. Study findings and constraints: Highest T cell clonality was seen in uninvolved adjacent lung, surpassing that measured in tumor. Among the top 100 tumor clones, a median about 58 appeared in adjacent lung. Multi-region tumor sequencing was not done, so intratumor heterogeneity could not be excluded. There was an association of higher blood T cell density with longer overall survival.

CDR1 is SNHLY, CDR2 FYNNEI, per germline. V shed 6 bases, J shed 6 bases, and the junction held 11 bases outside the gene matches. This CDR3 region has 15 residues. Points on this clone: Its antigen is still unknown.

Generated by immunoSEQ multiplex PCR, the TCRdb table keeps only in-frame clones and is missing some. The sample lists 50,000 to 75,000 clones, about 90% occurring once. The receptor was isolated from a man aged 35 to 69 with stage I squamous cell lung carcinoma. This chain joins TRBV2 and TRBJ2-3; 8 bases line up with TRBD2. The material sequenced was peripheral blood, taken before any cancer treatment. The CDR3 region has the DNA TGTGCCAGCAGCTCGACCTACGGGGGGGTGGATACGCAGTATTTT. Residues: CASSSTYGGVDTQYF.